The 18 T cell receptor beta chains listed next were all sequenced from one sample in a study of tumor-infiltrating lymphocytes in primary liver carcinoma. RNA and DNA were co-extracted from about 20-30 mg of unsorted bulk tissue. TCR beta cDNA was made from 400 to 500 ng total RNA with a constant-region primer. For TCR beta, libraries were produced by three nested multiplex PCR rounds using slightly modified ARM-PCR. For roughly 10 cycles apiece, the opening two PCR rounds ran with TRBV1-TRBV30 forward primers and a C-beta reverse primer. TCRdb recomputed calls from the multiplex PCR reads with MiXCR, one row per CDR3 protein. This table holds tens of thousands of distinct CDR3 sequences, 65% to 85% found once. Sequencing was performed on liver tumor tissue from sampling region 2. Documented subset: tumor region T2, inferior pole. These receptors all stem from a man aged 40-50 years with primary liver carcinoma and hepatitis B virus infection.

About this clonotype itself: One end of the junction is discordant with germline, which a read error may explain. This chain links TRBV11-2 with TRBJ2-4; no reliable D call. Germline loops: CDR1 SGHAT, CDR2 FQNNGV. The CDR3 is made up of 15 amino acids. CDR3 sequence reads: CARTTSAVANNIQYF. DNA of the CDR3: TGTGCTAGAACCACTTCGGCGGTAGCCAATAACATTCAGTACTTC. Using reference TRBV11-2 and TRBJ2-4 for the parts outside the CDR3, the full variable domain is EAGVAQSPRYKIIEKRQSVAFWCNPISGHATLYWYQQILGQGPKLLIQFQNNGVVDDSQLPKDRFSAERLKGVDSTLKIQPAKLEDSAVYLCARTTSAVANNIQYFGAGTRLSVL.

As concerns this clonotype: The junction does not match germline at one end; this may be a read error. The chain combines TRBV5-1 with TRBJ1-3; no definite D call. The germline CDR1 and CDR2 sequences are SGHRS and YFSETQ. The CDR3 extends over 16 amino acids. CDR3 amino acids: CASSLDGQDPGNTIYF. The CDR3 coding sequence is TGCGCCAGCAGCTTGGACGGGCAGGACCCTGGAAACACCATATACTTT.

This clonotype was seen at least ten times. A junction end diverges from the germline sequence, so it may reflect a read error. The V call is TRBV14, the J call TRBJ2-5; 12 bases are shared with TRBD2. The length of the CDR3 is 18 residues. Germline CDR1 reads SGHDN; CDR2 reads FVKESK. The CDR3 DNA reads TGTGCCAGCAGCCTGTACAAAGGACTAGCGGGACGCGGAGAGGCCCAGTACTTC. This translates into CASSLYKGLAGRGEAQYF.

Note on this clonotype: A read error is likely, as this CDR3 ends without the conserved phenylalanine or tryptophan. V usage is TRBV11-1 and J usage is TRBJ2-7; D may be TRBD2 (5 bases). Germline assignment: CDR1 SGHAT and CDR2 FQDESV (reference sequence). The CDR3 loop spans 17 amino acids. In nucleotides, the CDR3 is TGTGCCAGCAACTTAGGGCCGGCGGGTGAAAGCTCCTACGAGCAGTACCCC. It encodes CASNLGPAGESSYEQYP.

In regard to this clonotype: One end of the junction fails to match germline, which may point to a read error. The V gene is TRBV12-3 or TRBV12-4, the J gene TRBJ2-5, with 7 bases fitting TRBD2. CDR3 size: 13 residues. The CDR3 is CTSSLSGVETQYF. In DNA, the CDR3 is TGTACCAGCAGTTTAAGCGGGGTAGAGACCCAGTATTTC.

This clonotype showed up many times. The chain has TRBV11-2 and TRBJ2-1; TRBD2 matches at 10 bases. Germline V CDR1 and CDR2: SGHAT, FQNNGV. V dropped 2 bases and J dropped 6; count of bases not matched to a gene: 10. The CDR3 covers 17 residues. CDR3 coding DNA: TGTGCCAGCAGCTTAAGGAGCGGGAGGGCCCTCTCCAATGAGCAGTTCTTC. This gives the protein CASSLRSGRALSNEQFF.

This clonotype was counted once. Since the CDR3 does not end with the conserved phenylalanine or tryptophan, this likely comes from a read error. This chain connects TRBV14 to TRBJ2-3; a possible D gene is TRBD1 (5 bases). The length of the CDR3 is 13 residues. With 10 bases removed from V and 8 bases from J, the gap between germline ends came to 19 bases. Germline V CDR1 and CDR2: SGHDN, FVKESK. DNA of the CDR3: TGTGCCAACAGTCCGACAGAACAGACTACGCAGTATTGT. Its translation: CANSPTEQTTQYC.

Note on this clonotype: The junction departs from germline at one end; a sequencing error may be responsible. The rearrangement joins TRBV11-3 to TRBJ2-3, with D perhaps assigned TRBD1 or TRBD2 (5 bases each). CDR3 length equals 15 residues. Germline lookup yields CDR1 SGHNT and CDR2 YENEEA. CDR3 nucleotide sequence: TGTGCCAGTAGCCCCGGTGGGGGTCCCTCAGATATGCAGTATTTT. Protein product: CASSPGGGPSDMQYF.

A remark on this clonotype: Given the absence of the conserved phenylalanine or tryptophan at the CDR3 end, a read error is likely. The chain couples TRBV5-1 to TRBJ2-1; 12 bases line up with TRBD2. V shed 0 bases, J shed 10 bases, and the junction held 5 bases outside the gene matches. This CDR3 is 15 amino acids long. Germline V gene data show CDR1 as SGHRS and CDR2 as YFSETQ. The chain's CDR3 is CASSLAGLAGHEQFV. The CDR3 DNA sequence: TGCGCCAGCAGCTTGGCTGGACTAGCGGGACACGAGCAGTTCGTC.

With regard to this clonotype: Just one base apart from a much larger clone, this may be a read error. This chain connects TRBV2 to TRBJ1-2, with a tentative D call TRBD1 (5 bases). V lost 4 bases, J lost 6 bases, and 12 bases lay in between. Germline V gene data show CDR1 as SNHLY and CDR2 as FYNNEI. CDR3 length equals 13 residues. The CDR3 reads CASSGGRIHGYTF. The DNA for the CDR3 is TGTGCCAGCAGTGGGGGCAGAATCCATGGCTACACCTTC.

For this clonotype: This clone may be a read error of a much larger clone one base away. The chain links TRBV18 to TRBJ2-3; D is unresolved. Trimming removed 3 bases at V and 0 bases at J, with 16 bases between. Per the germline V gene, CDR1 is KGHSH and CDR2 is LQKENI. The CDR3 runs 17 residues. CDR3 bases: TGTGCCAGCTCACCCCCGGCAGGAGCTACTAGCACAGATACGCAGTATTTT. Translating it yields CASSPPAGATSTDTQYF.

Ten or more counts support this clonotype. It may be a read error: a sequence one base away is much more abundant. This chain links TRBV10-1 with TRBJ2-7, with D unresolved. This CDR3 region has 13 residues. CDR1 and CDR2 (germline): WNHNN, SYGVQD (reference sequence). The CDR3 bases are TGCGTCAGCAGTGAAGGCAGCTACTACGAGCAGTACTTC. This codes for CVSSEGSYYEQYF.

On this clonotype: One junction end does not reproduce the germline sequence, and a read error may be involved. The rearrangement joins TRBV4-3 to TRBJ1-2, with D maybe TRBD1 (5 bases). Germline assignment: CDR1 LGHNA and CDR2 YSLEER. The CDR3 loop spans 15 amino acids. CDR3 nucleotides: TGCACCAGCAGCCAGAGTCCCGGGGGATCCTATGCCTACATCTTC. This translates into CTSSQSPGGSYAYIF.

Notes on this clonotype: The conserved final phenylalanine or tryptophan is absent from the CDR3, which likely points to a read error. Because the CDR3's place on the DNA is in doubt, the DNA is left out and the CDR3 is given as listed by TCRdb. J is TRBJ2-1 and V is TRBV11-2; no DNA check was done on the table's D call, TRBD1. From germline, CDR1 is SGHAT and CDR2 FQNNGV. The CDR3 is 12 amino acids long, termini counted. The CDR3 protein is CAISYATGKKFL.

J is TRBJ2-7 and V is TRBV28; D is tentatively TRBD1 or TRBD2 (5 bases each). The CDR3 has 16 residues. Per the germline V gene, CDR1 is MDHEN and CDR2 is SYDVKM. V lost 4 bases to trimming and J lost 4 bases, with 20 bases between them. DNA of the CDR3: TGTGCCAGCAGTTCCACAGGCGCCTCTGGGGGTTACGAGCAGTACTTC. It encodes CASSSTGASGGYEQYF.

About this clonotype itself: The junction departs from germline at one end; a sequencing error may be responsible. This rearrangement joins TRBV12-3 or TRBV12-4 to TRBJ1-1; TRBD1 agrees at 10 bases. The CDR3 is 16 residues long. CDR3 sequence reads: CPSSLWDRGMNTEAFF. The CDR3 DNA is TGTCCCAGCAGTTTATGGGACAGGGGTATGAACACTGAAGCTTTCTTT.

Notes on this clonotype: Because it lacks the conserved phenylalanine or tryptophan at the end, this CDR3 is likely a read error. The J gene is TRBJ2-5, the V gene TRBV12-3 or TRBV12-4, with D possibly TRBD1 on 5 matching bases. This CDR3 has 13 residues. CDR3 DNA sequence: TGTGCCAGCAGCTTAGGGGATGGAGAGACCCAGTACATC. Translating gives CASSLGDGETQYI.

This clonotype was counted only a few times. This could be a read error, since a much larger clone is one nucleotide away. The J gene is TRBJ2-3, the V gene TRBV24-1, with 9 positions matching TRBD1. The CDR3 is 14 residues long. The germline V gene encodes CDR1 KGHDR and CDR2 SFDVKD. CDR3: CTTSRDRGTDTQYF. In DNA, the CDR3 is TGTACCACCAGCCGGGACAGGGGCACAGATACGCAGTATTTT.